These T cell receptor beta chains were read from a single sample in a study of regulatory T cells in long-lasting Graves disease. TCRdb re-derived calls from the multiplex PCR reads in MiXCR, one entry per CDR3 protein. The sample holds around 460,000 distinct CDR3 sequences, 22% seen once. Sequences were derived from peripheral blood mononuclear cells (PBMCs), sampled when the disease was refractory, from a patient treated with antithyroid drugs. Receptors were obtained from a female donor with Graves disease. CDR3s include the opening cysteine and the closing phenylalanine or tryptophan. The D gene is left open where the match is weak. Clone size is given for some rows only: seen once, a few or many times, or a class if the clone is expanded.

j_gene: TRBJ1-2; v_gene: TRBV28; abundance: -; d_gene: -; CDR3aa: CASNPPGTDNYGYTF; CDR3nt: TGTGCCAGCAATCCTCCCGGTACAGATAACTATGGCTACACCTTC
j_gene: TRBJ2-7; v_gene: TRBV4-1; abundance: -; d_gene: TRBD1; CDR3aa: CASSPYVGTGPYEQYF; CDR3nt: TGCGCCAGCAGCCCCTATGTTGGGACAGGGCCCTACGAGCAGTACTTC
j_gene: TRBJ2-5; v_gene: TRBV20-1; abundance: -; d_gene: TRBD2; CDR3aa: CSAPRLAGGQETQYF; CDR3nt: TGCAGTGCCCCGCGGCTAGCGGGAGGTCAAGAGACCCAGTACTTC
j_gene: TRBJ1-6; v_gene: TRBV6-1; abundance: -; d_gene: -; CDR3aa: CASSRAGANNSPLHF; CDR3nt: TGTGCCAGCAGTCGGGCGGGTGCGAATAATTCACCCCTCCACTTT
j_gene: TRBJ2-3; v_gene: TRBV2; abundance: -; d_gene: -; CDR3aa: CASSRGGLDTQYF; CDR3nt: TGTGCCAGCAGTAGGGGAGGTCTGGATACGCAGTATTTT
j_gene: TRBJ2-7; v_gene: TRBV5-5; abundance: few; d_gene: -; CDR3aa: CASSPTGVGSYEQYF; CDR3nt: TGTGCCAGCAGTCCGACCGGGGTAGGCTCCTACGAGCAGTACTTC
j_gene: TRBJ2-2; v_gene: TRBV27; abundance: few; d_gene: -; CDR3aa: CASSFGGRTGELFF; CDR3nt: TGTGCCAGCAGTTTTGGGGGGAGAACCGGGGAGCTGTTTTTT
j_gene: TRBJ2-5; v_gene: TRBV12-3/TRBV12-4; abundance: many; d_gene: -; CDR3aa: CASSASSGGTQYF; CDR3nt: TGTGCCAGCAGTGCTAGTAGCGGAGGGACCCAGTACTTC
j_gene: TRBJ1-1; v_gene: TRBV20-1; abundance: many; d_gene: -; CDR3aa: CSARQGGTEAFF; CDR3nt: TGCAGTGCTAGACAGGGAGGGACTGAAGCTTTCTTT
j_gene: TRBJ2-1; v_gene: TRBV4-2; abundance: -; d_gene: TRBD2; CDR3aa: CASSQGQIGLAGYNEQFF; CDR3nt: TGTGCCAGCAGCCAAGGTCAAATTGGACTAGCGGGCTACAATGAGCAGTTCTTC
j_gene: TRBJ1-2; v_gene: TRBV28; abundance: many; d_gene: -; CDR3aa: CASSSPHRAGYGYTF; CDR3nt: TGTGCCAGCAGTTCCCCCCACAGGGCCGGGTATGGCTACACCTTC
j_gene: TRBJ2-7; v_gene: TRBV7-8; abundance: few; d_gene: -; CDR3aa: CASSSIKDEQYF; CDR3nt: TGTGCCAGCAGCTCCATAAAGGACGAGCAGTACTTC
j_gene: TRBJ1-4; v_gene: TRBV4-3; abundance: -; d_gene: -; CDR3aa: CASSQGTTNEKLFF; CDR3nt: TGCGCCAGCAGCCAAGGTACAACTAATGAAAAACTGTTTTTT
j_gene: TRBJ2-7; v_gene: TRBV7-2; abundance: many; d_gene: -; CDR3aa: CASSSRSLYEQYF; CDR3nt: TGTGCCAGCAGCTCTAGGTCCCTCTACGAGCAGTACTTC
j_gene: TRBJ1-4; v_gene: TRBV3-2; abundance: -; d_gene: -; CDR3aa: CASSQATQPNEKLFF; CDR3nt: TGTGCCAGCAGCCAAGCAACACAGCCTAATGAAAAACTGTTTTTT
j_gene: TRBJ2-5; v_gene: TRBV10-3; abundance: many; d_gene: -; CDR3aa: CAIRGQGYGETQYF; CDR3nt: TGTGCCATCAGAGGACAAGGCTATGGAGAGACCCAGTACTTC
j_gene: TRBJ1-2; v_gene: TRBV12-3/TRBV12-4; abundance: few; d_gene: -; CDR3aa: CASSSTQGSGGYTF; CDR3nt: TGTGCCAGCAGTTCAACCCAGGGCTCGGGGGGCTACACCTTC
j_gene: TRBJ2-2; v_gene: TRBV7-9; abundance: few; d_gene: -; CDR3aa: CASSLAAGANTGELFF; CDR3nt: TGTGCCAGCAGCTTAGCGGCGGGCGCAAACACCGGGGAGCTGTTTTTT
j_gene: TRBJ2-2; v_gene: TRBV7-6; abundance: -; d_gene: -; CDR3aa: CASSLETEETGELFF; CDR3nt: TGTGCCAGCAGCTTAGAGACAGAGGAGACCGGGGAGCTGTTTTTT
j_gene: TRBJ1-1; v_gene: TRBV7-9; abundance: many; d_gene: TRBD1; CDR3aa: CASSERGTGFQVAEAFF; CDR3nt: TGTGCCAGCAGCGAGAGAGGGACAGGGTTCCAGGTGGCTGAAGCTTTCTTT